What follows is one T cell receptor (beta chain) and its context. The antigen remains undetermined. The V end lost 0 bases, the J end lost 1 base, and 21 bases lay between the germline ends. This CDR3 contains 19 residues. CDR1 MNHEY and CDR2 SMNVEV come from the germline V gene (reference sequence). This entry is derived from a study of cytotoxic CD8 clonotypes in ibrutinib-treated CLL. Study overall: The patient breakdown showed some eleven relapsed/refractory and approximately 15 treatment-naive cases, with 17 IGHV unmutated. Mean yields were around 240,000 productive templates and 90,000 or so productive rearrangements per sample.

Findings of the study overall: Clonality rose at ibrutinib response and fell back toward baseline at progression. With treatment, public clonotypes, which were uncommon, either contracted or remained stable.

Generated by immunoSEQ multiplex PCR, the TCRdb table keeps only in-frame clones and is missing some. The sample lists some 130,000 clones, about 91% occurring once. The rearrangement links TRBV27 to TRBJ1-1; tentatively, D is TRBD1 (5 bases). This receptor was identified in a human donor with chronic lymphocytic leukemia. This specimen was PBMCs, taken after 12 months of ibrutinib treatment. CDR3: CASSLSRGWLGDPNTEAFF. The CDR3, as DNA: TGTGCCAGCAGTTTATCGAGGGGATGGTTGGGGGACCCGAACACTGAAGCTTTCTTT.